This T cell receptor beta chain was documented in a study of blood T cell repertoires in COVID-19. Study at large: Sample material is recorded as cDNA or gDNA derived from T cells, B-cell-depleted T cells, or PBMCs.

Authors' methods: Estimates of nucleated cell counts were drawn from the amplification of reference gene primers. Assay used: immunoSEQ multiplex PCR; TCRdb lists only in-frame clones, some missing. The DNA gave D and trimming, while V, J and clone size come from that table. The repertoire holds about 88,000 clones, with approximately 91% as singletons. Between the trimmed V and J ends, which lost 4 bases and 5 bases, there was a span of 12 bases. This CDR3 has 13 amino acids. Germline lookup yields CDR1 MGHRA and CDR2 YSYEKL. Sequenced: peripheral blood. The TCR was taken from a man in his sixties with acute or convalescent COVID-19. The chain couples TRBV4-1 to TRBJ2-7, with a possible D match to TRBD2 (5 bases). CDR3 coding DNA: TGCGCCAGCAGCCCGGAGGTTAGGGACGAGCAGTACTTC. This translates into CASSPEVRDEQYF.